These 24 T cell receptor beta chains were all obtained from the same sample, sequenced in a study of spatial heterogeneity in lung cancer. Study-level findings and limits: Counts that tracked tumor mutation counts were those of expanded intratumoral alpha and beta TCRs.

The time point was: sample taken at primary tumor resection. The antigens these receptors bind are not known. TCRdb re-derived calls from the 5' RACE reads in MiXCR, one entry per CDR3 protein. The sample has over 8,500 distinct CDR3 sequences, roughly an eighth seen once. Specimen: lung tumor tissue, collected at surgery. The receptors were gathered from a male donor with early-stage non-small cell lung cancer.

This clonotype was seen ten or more times. V is TRBV27 and J is TRBJ2-1; 7 bases are a match to TRBD2. With V trimmed by 1 base and J by 0 bases, 3 bases remained unmatched. The germline gives CDR1 MNHEY, CDR2 SMNVEV (reference sequence). The CDR3 consists of 16 residues. CDR3 amino acids: CASSLFGGGSYNEQFF. The CDR3 nucleotides read TGTGCCAGCAGTTTATTTGGGGGGGGCTCCTACAATGAGCAGTTCTTC.

The sample holds many counts of this clonotype. The rearrangement uses TRBV20-1 and TRBJ1-5, with D maybe TRBD1 (5 bases). V was trimmed by 0 bases and J by 4 bases, leaving 16 bases between them. The germline CDR1 and CDR2 sequences are DFQATT and SNEGSKA (reference sequence). This CDR3 is 16 amino acids long. CDR3 amino acids: CSARDILRGVNQPQHF. CDR3 in DNA: TGCAGTGCTAGAGATATCCTTCGGGGGGTTAATCAGCCCCAGCATTTT.

This clonotype was seen ten or more times. The CDR3 nucleotides are TGCGCCAGCAGCCAAGATGCGCGTCAGCTTTACAATGAGCAGTTCTTC. This translates into CASSQDARQLYNEQFF. V gene TRBV4-1 combines with J gene TRBJ2-1; no reliable D call. Trimming pared 0 bases from V and 4 bases from J, leaving 13 bases between. The CDR3 is made up of 16 amino acids. Germline CDR1 and CDR2: MGHRA and YSYEKL.

This clonotype rates as medium-sized (0.01 to 0.1%). The V gene is TRBV28, the J gene TRBJ2-7; D is ambiguous. Trimming cost V 4 bases and J 2 bases, with 6 bases left between them. Germline loops: CDR1 MDHEN, CDR2 SYDVKM. The length of the CDR3 is 12 residues. The CDR3 reads CASSYRAYEQYF. CDR3 nucleotides: TGTGCCAGCAGTTACCGGGCCTACGAGCAGTACTTC.

This clonotype was counted many times. This chain connects TRBV11-2 to TRBJ1-1; possible D gene TRBD1, 5 bases. V was cut by 3 bases and J by 4 bases, with 12 bases left in between. The CDR3 extends over 14 amino acids. The germline gives CDR1 SGHAT, CDR2 FQNNGV. CDR3 bases: TGTGCCAGCAGCTTCCTACTCGGGGCCACTGAAGCTTTCTTT. It is translated as CASSFLLGATEAFF.

In this sample, this clonotype is medium-sized. V gene TRBV5-1 combines with J gene TRBJ2-7; D is possibly TRBD1 (5 bases). Trimming cost V 4 bases and J 4 bases, with 9 bases left between them. This CDR3 spans 12 amino acids. The germline CDR1 and CDR2 sequences are SGHRS and YFSETQ. Here the CDR3 DNA reads TGCGCCAGCAGCGCCGACAGTTACGAGCAGTACTTC. This gives the protein CASSADSYEQYF.

The rearrangement uses TRBV5-5 and TRBJ2-7, with D maybe TRBD1 (5 bases). Germline V CDR1 and CDR2: SGHKS, YYEKEE (reference sequence). There are 13 residues in the CDR3. Trimming stripped 0 bases from V and 6 bases from J, with 10 bases between. CDR3: CASSLDWTTEQYF. The DNA of the CDR3 is TGTGCCAGCAGCTTGGACTGGACAACCGAGCAGTACTTC.

Ten or more counts support this clonotype. The genes are TRBV27 and TRBJ1-6; tentatively, D is TRBD1 (6 bases). Germline loops: CDR1 MNHEY, CDR2 SMNVEV (reference sequence). V shed 3 bases and J shed 8 bases, with 11 bases lying between them. The CDR3 is 14 residues long. The CDR3 region has the DNA TGTGCCAGCAGTTTCCAGGGGAGGGATTCACCCCTCCACTTT. Its translation: CASSFQGRDSPLHF.

By sample fraction, this clonotype is medium-sized. The rearrangement joins TRBV21-1 to TRBJ2-7; the tabulated D call, TRBD2, remains unverified against the DNA. TRBV21-1 counts as a pseudogene. The CDR3 is made up of 16 amino acids. For the CDR3, the DNA is TGTGCCAGCAGCAAAGAAGAGGACCGGGAGGCCTACGAGCAGTACTTC. It yields the protein CASSKEEDREAYEQYF.

By its share, this clonotype is large. The CDR3 DNA follows: TGCGCCAGCAGCCAAGATTGGGGCTCCTACAATGAGCAGTTCTTC. Translated: CASSQDWGSYNEQFF. This chain uses TRBV4-3 with TRBJ2-1; no reliable D call. Trimming took off 0 bases at V and 0 bases at J, with 6 bases between the two ends. The CDR3 totals 15 residues. Germline CDR1 is LGHNA and CDR2 is YSLEER.

This clonotype has a count of ten or more. J is TRBJ2-4 and V is TRBV6-1; 7 nucleotides line up with TRBD2. The CDR3 spans 20 residues. Per the germline V gene, CDR1 is MNHNS and CDR2 is SASEGT. V was pared by 5 bases and J by 7 bases, with 26 bases of the junction left unmatched. CDR3: CASSLVGGRASGAGGNIQYF. The CDR3 DNA reads TGTGCCAGCAGTTTGGTTGGAGGAAGGGCTAGCGGAGCGGGTGGCAACATTCAGTACTTC.

This clonotype has a count of ten or more. V usage is TRBV11-2 and J usage is TRBJ1-6, with 9 bases matching TRBD1. The V and J ends lost 3 bases and 6 bases, in that order; junction bases with no gene match: 3. The germline V gene has CDR1 SGHAT and CDR2 FQNNGV. The CDR3 consists of 15 residues. The CDR3 DNA is TGTGCCAGCAGCTTTCACAGGGGGCTTAATTCACCCCTCCACTTT. Its protein product is CASSFHRGLNSPLHF. Variable domain in full (rest from reference TRBV11-2 and TRBJ1-6): EAGVAQSPRYKIIEKRQSVAFWCNPISGHATLYWYQQILGQGPKLLIQFQNNGVVDDSQLPKDRFSAERLKGVDSTLKIQPAKLEDSAVYLCASSFHRGLNSPLHFGNGTRLTVT.

This clonotype has ten or more counts. CDR3 in DNA: TGTGCCAGCAGCAGACAGGGTAGCCACACTGAAGCTTTCTTT. Translated: CASSRQGSHTEAFF. V usage is TRBV12-3 or TRBV12-4 and J usage is TRBJ1-1; 7 positions agree with TRBD1. Losses at the gene ends were 6 bases for V and 3 bases for J; bases not matched to a gene: 7. The CDR3 is 14 amino acids.

This chain uses TRBV5-4 with TRBJ2-1, with D tentatively TRBD1 (6 bases). V was shortened by 2 bases and J by 0 bases, with 6 bases between the two germline ends. Germline V gene lookup returns CDR1 SGHNT and CDR2 YYREEE (reference sequence). This CDR3 spans 14 amino acids. The CDR3, as DNA: TGTGCCAGCAGCTTAGGGGGCTCCTACAATGAGCAGTTCTTC. Amino acids: CASSLGGSYNEQFF.

This clonotype has a count of ten or more. The chain employs TRBV29-1 and TRBJ2-1, with D tentatively TRBD2 (5 bases). The germline V gene has CDR1 SQVTM and CDR2 ANQGSEA. The CDR3 is 12 amino acids. Trimming took off 7 bases at V and 5 bases at J, with 12 bases between the two ends. The CDR3 region has the DNA TGCAGCGAGACTGGACTTGACAATGAGCAGTTCTTC. Protein: CSETGLDNEQFF.

Sample share makes this clonotype large (0.1 to 1%). V is TRBV28 and J is TRBJ1-5, with unresolved D. The V end lost 3 bases, the J end lost 3 bases, and 9 bases lay between the germline ends. The CDR3 has 14 residues. Germline V gives CDR1 MDHEN, CDR2 SYDVKM. This CDR3 is CASSLDSFNQPQHF. The CDR3 DNA is TGTGCCAGCAGTTTGGACTCATTCAATCAGCCCCAGCATTTT. The full variable domain, in which reference TRBV28 and TRBJ1-5 provide the parts outside the CDR3, is DVKVTQSSRYLVKRTGEKVFLECVQDMDHENMFWYRQDPGLGLRLIYFSYDVKMKEKGDIPEGYSVSREKKERFSLILESASTNQTSMYLCASSLDSFNQPQHFGDGTRLSIL.

This chain joins TRBV3-1 and TRBJ2-1, with 12 bases that match TRBD1. Germline trimming cut 1 base from V and 6 bases from J; bases unmatched to any gene: 4. CDR1 is LGHDT and CDR2 is YNNKEL in the germline V gene (reference sequence). The CDR3 runs 16 residues. The CDR3: CASSQVGQGAGNEQFF. CDR3 DNA sequence: TGTGCCAGCAGCCAAGTGGGACAGGGGGCAGGCAATGAGCAGTTCTTC.

This clonotype came up many times. J is TRBJ2-7 and V is TRBV19; 7 bases are a match to TRBD1. The CDR3 loop spans 15 amino acids. Germline assignment: CDR1 LNHDA and CDR2 SQIVND (reference sequence). After removal of 5 bases from V and 1 base from J, the junction contained 8 bases not matched to a gene. CDR3 bases: TGTGCCAGTAGTTACCGGGACAGCGTTTCCTACGAGCAGTACTTC. Its translation: CASSYRDSVSYEQYF.

This clonotype occurred many times. The gene calls are TRBV28 and TRBJ2-3, with 7 positions matching TRBD2. Trimming removed 6 bases from V and 2 bases from J; junction bases left unmatched: 2. The V gene's germline CDR1 is MDHEN and CDR2 SYDVKM. This CDR3 comprises 13 residues. The CDR3 sequence is CASRLAVTDTQYF. In DNA form, the CDR3 reads TGTGCCAGCAGGCTAGCGGTCACAGATACGCAGTATTTT. Supplemented by reference TRBV28 and TRBJ2-3, the full variable domain reads DVKVTQSSRYLVKRTGEKVFLECVQDMDHENMFWYRQDPGLGLRLIYFSYDVKMKEKGDIPEGYSVSREKKERFSLILESASTNQTSMYLCASRLAVTDTQYFGPGTRLTVL.

The chain couples TRBV14 to TRBJ2-3; 8 bases match TRBD2. This CDR3 spans 15 amino acids. J was trimmed by 5 bases and V by 5 bases; bases with no gene match: 9. From germline, CDR1 is SGHDN and CDR2 FVKESK. DNA for the CDR3: TGTGCCAGCAGCAAGAGCGGGAGCCGAGGAGATACGCAGTATTTT. Encoded protein: CASSKSGSRGDTQYF.

This clonotype was found many times. The V gene is TRBV27, the J gene TRBJ1-3, with D uncertain. Looked up from germline, CDR1 is MNHEY and CDR2 is SMNVEV (reference sequence). V was pared by 5 bases and J by 3 bases, with 8 bases between. This CDR3 spans 13 amino acids. The CDR3 coding sequence is TGTGCCAGCAGTCCCCGGGGTGGAAACACCATATATTTT. This gives the protein CASSPRGGNTIYF.

This clonotype was seen ten or more times. The rearrangement uses TRBV10-3 and TRBJ2-1; D gene unclear. The CDR3 contains 13 residues. V lost 3 bases, J lost 2 bases, and 5 bases lay in between. Germline CDR1 ENHRY, CDR2 SYGVKD. The CDR3 region is CAISDGTYNEQFF. CDR3 in DNA: TGTGCCATCAGTGATGGGACCTACAATGAGCAGTTCTTC.

By its share, this clonotype is large. The chain is built from TRBV2 and TRBJ2-1; D remains ambiguous. Germline-derived CDR1 and CDR2 are SNHLY and FYNNEI. V lost 1 base and J lost 10, with 5 bases in between. This CDR3 has 11 amino acids. The CDR3 is CASSEELEQFF. CDR3 coding DNA: TGTGCCAGCAGTGAAGAGCTAGAGCAGTTCTTC.

By its share, this clonotype is medium-sized. One end of the junction is discordant with germline, which a read error may explain. The J gene is TRBJ2-3, the V gene TRBV7-7; a weak D match, TRBD2 (6 bases). The CDR3 spans 14 residues. Germline V lookup: CDR1 SSHAT, CDR2 FNYEAQ (reference sequence). This CDR3 reads CASSLDGTLDTQYF. In DNA, the CDR3 is TGTGCTAGCAGCTTAGACGGGACTTTAGATACGCAGTATTTT.